This T cell receptor beta chain was profiled in a study of OX40 agonist ivuxolimab in advanced cancers. On the study more broadly: Earlier treatment with anti-PD-1, anti-PD-L1 or anti-CTLA-4 was permitted, and 30% to 40% had received some.

Any history of autoimmune disease or systemic immunosuppression disqualified patients. Generated by immunoSEQ multiplex PCR, the TCRdb table keeps only in-frame clones and is missing some. Of around 60,000 clones listed, 91% are singletons. CDR1 is SGHDN, CDR2 FVKESK, per germline. This CDR3 is 15 amino acids long. V gave up 4 bases and J gave up 2 bases, with 13 bases separating them. The TCR was taken from an adult with an advanced solid tumor such as melanoma, head and neck, liver or kidney cancer. The chain uses TRBV14 and TRBJ2-3, with D maybe TRBD1 (5 bases). Sample: CD4+ or CD8+ T cells sorted from blood, taken in a trial of the OX40 agonist ivuxolimab. The CDR3 DNA is TGTGCCAGCAGCCCGGGCAGGGTGGTCACAGATACGCAGTATTTT. Protein sequence: CASSPGRVVTDTQYF.